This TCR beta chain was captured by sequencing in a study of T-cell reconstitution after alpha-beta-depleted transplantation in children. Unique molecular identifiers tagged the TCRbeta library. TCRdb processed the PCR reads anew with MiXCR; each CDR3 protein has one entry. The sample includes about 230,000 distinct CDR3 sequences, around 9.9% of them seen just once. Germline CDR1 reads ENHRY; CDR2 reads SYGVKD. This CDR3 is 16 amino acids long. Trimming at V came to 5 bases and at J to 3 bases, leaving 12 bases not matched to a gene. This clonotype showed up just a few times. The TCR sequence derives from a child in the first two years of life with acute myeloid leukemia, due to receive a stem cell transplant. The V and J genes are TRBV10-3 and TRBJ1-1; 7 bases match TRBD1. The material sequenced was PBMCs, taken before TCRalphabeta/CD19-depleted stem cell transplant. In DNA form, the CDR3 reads TGTGCCATCAGTACAAGAAAAAGGGGGCTGTACACTGAAGCTTTCTTT. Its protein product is CAISTRKRGLYTEAFF.